This TCR beta chain was identified in a study of T cells in Graves' hyperthyroidism and ophthalmopathy (dated by TCRdb to the late 2010s). Context from the whole study: Peripheral blood was collected at initial diagnosis, before any treatment. The study also compared thyroid tissue and blood T-cell repertoires from five or six Graves' hyperthyroidism patients. Prospective prediction of ophthalmopathy was tested in an independent validation cohort consisting of 18 hyperthyroidism patients and around 17 patients who later progressed to ophthalmopathy. After sampling, hyperthyroidism patients received methimazole starting at 30 mg daily, and ophthalmopathy patients received high-dose intravenous methylprednisolone. TCR Vbeta CDR3 sequencing of 120 to 150 peripheral blood samples (over 40 ophthalmopathy, roughly 74 hyperthyroidism and some 17 progressor patients) is reported in the paper. The 100 discovery patients were randomly split 7:3 into training and test sets. A discovery cohort of about 95 patients, approximately 45 with Graves' ophthalmopathy and approximately 55 with stable Graves' hyperthyroidism, was used to find distinguishing TCR V-J signatures.

V is cut by 6 bases and J by 2 bases, and the space between the germline ends is 14 bases. The CDR3 sequence holds 14 residues, the cysteine and phenylalanine included. Solely the CDR3 DNA is kept, with 42 bases framed from the first base. CDR1 and CDR2 were assigned from the germline V gene (reference sequence) as LNHNV and YYDKDF. Many counts were recorded for this clonotype. Its target antigen remains unknown. Per-nucleotide qualities are absent, and no much larger clonotype sits a single base away. The hyperthyroidism patients were between 18 and 65 years old and newly diagnosed, with a disease duration of less than 2 months. Patients with uncontrolled infections, other autoimmune diseases, pregnancy or lactation were excluded. Diagnoses relied on clinical symptoms, serum thyroxine and TRAb, thyroid ultrasound and orbital computed tomography. Blood from progressor patients was drawn when they were first diagnosed with hyperthyroidism, before any ophthalmopathy symptoms appeared. PBMCs were isolated from roughly 10 ml of fresh peripheral blood by Ficoll-Paque density gradient centrifugation. Progressor patients were first diagnosed with Graves' hyperthyroidism and then developed ophthalmopathy during follow-up. Trizol reagent was used to extract total RNA, and RNA quality was then checked on an Agilent 2100 Bioanalyzer.

The TCR beta CDR3 regions were amplified from the RNA transcripts. The TCR CDR3 was subjected to a first round of RT-PCR using the HTBI primer set and the Qiagen OneStep RT-PCR kit. The libraries were constructed in a second round of multiplex PCR and then size-selected and purified. The libraries were sequenced on an Illumina HiSeq2000 using paired-end 100 bp reads. The paper's processing steps were these. SOAPnuke was used to process the raw data, with reads discarded if the reads contained adapters or uncalled bases, had a mean Phred below 15, or lacked an exact constant-primer or identifier match. High-quality paired reads were merged with COPE v1.2.5, and unique nucleotide sequences were defined as clonotypes. MiTCR v1.1 was used to align the clonotypes against IMGT TRBV, TRBD and TRBJ reference segments. Analysis was restricted to V-J combinations with a frequency above 0.0001, which covered roughly 99% of repertoires. The TCS score was defined as F50 (clonal expansion) divided by E x V (chaos), with BLOSUM62-based TCRdist calculated between CDR3 peptides within each V-J. Welch's t-statistics and random forest reduced around 550 V-J features to 10 to 15, which were used in a naive Bayes classifier (R e1071). TCRdb itself trimmed the public reads at Q25 with fastp, ran MiXCR and retained productive beta chains. A single entry per CDR3 protein holds the most common genes and DNA from its merged rows. Here the V and J calls rest on TCRdb's processing, not on the authors' analysis. This sample gives 280,000 or so distinct CDR3 sequences in total; less than 30% of them show up just once. About a quarter of the sample comes from the top ten.

Beyond this particular receptor, the publication reports: No statistical method was used to set the sample size in advance, and investigators knew the group allocation. Most expanded thyroid clonotypes (frequency above 0.001) were also found in blood, which suggests that blood repertoires may mirror thyroid immune responses. In validation, the model predicted progression to ophthalmopathy a median of around 6.5 months before onset, with approximately 68% sensitivity and 72.22% specificity. A 13 V-J signature model separated ophthalmopathy from stable hyperthyroidism, with approximately 87% sensitivity and 81% to 83% specificity in cross-validation and 80%/75% in testing.

This clonotype was sampled from a man aged 35-49 years with Graves' hyperthyroidism that later progressed to Graves' ophthalmopathy. Recombination connected TRBV15 to TRBJ2-7; no D segment can be confidently identified. What was sequenced was blood. In nucleotides, the sequence is TGTGCCACCAGTAGGTCGGCGGCTACCTACGAGCAGTACTTC. This gives the protein CATSRSAATYEQYF.